The 25 T cell receptor beta chains listed next were all sequenced from one sample in a study of T cells in women clearing cervical HPV infection. Some clones are missing from TCRdb's copy, which holds only in-frame ones; the method was immunoSEQ multiplex PCR. This table lists about 30,000 clones. Sequencing was carried out using blood buffy coat. The origin of the receptors is a woman between 18 and 75 years old with a cervical HPV16 infection that either progressed to CIN3+ or cleared (not recorded which).

Turning to this clone: The read falls 3 residues short of the CDR3 end, and the missing part is taken from the germline J gene. The V call is TRBV7-2, the J call TRBJ2-3, with D hard to call. Germline loops: CDR1 SGHTA, CDR2 FQGNSA. The CDR3 loop spans 13 amino acids. The CDR3 bases that were read are TGTGCCAGCTCCCACAGAGGCCAAGAGACG. As protein: CASSHRGQET. The full CDR3 protein is CASSHRGQETQYF.

Turning to this clone: The read falls 3 residues short of the CDR3 end, and the missing part is taken from the germline J gene. The J gene is TRBJ2-7, the V gene TRBV7-6; 8 bases are a match to TRBD2. The CDR3 totals 16 residues. Germline values: CDR1 SGHVS, CDR2 FNYEAQ. Losses at the gene ends were 1 base for V and 2 bases for J; bases not matched to a gene: 7. CDR3 region: CASSLEGLGAPYEQYF. The DNA read from the CDR3 is TGTGCCAGCAGCTTAGAGGGACTAGGGGCTCCCTACGAG.

About this clone itself: The read finishes 3 residues shy of the CDR3 end, and the germline J gene is used to complete it. The rearrangement uses TRBV6-2 or TRBV6-3 and TRBJ2-5; TRBD1 matches 7 bases. There are 13 residues in the CDR3. Germline V gene data show CDR1 as MNHEY and CDR2 as SVGEGT. The trim removed 6 bases at V and 5 bases at J, leaving 6 bases unmatched. The DNA read from the CDR3 is TGTGCCAGCAGGCCAGGGGGTTGGGAGACC. Translating it yields CASRPGGWET. The CDR3 reads in full as CASRPGGWETQYF.

About this clone itself: The read comes to an end 3 residues before the CDR3 does, leaving the germline J gene to fill in the end. The chain uses TRBV2 and TRBJ2-3; 9 nucleotides agree with TRBD2. Germline trimming cut 7 bases from V and 6 bases from J; bases unmatched to any gene: 8. The CDR3 length is 14 residues. CDR1 is SNHLY and CDR2 is FYNNEI in the germline V gene. CDR3 DNA (partial): TGTGCCAGCAAGGAGGGACTAGCCCTCGATACG. Translation: CASKEGLALDT. The whole CDR3 reads CASKEGLALDTQYF.

On this clone: Read sequence stops 3 residues before the CDR3 end, and the germline J gene provides the missing end. The chain uses TRBV29-1 and TRBJ2-5; 8 bases are a match to TRBD2. V gave up 8 bases and J gave up 4 bases; unmatched junction bases: 12. There are 14 residues in the CDR3. CDR1 and CDR2 from the germline V gene are SQVTM and ANQGSEA. CDR3 amino acids: CSQGGPGGIETQYF. The CDR3 bases that were read are TGCAGCCAAGGGGGACCGGGAGGGATAGAGACC.

A remark on this clone: The read finishes 3 residues shy of the CDR3 end, and the germline J gene is used to complete it. V is TRBV5-1 and J is TRBJ2-7; TRBD2 agrees at 8 bases. Germline lookup yields CDR1 SGHRS and CDR2 YFSETQ. With 0 bases clipped from V and 6 bases from J, the junction kept 5 bases outside the gene matches. The CDR3 extends over 14 amino acids. The CDR3 sequence: CASSLERGGGEQYF. CDR3 DNA (partial): TGCGCCAGCAGCTTGGAACGGGGGGGAGGCGAG.

Remarks on this clone: The read terminates 3 residues ahead of where the CDR3 ends, so the germline J gene completes it. The chain has TRBV20-1 and TRBJ1-6; possibly TRBD1 for D (6 bases). The CDR3 is 13 amino acids. Germline V gene lookup returns CDR1 DFQATT and CDR2 SNEGSKA (reference sequence). Trimming took 3 bases from V and 10 from J, leaving 13 bases between them. The CDR3 here is CSARTGGESPLHF. Incomplete CDR3 DNA: TGCAGTGCTAGGACAGGAGGGGAATCACCC.

The CDR3 loop reads CSASMFYEQYF. CDR3 DNA, as far as it was read: TGCAGTGCTAGCATGTTCTACGAG. The J gene is TRBJ2-7, the V gene TRBV20-1; D uncertain. With the read ending 3 residues before the CDR3 end, the germline J gene is used to fill in that end. Germline V gene sequence: CDR1 DFQATT, CDR2 SNEGSKA (reference sequence). V was trimmed by 3 bases and J by 3 bases, leaving 6 bases between them. The CDR3 sequence is 11 residues long.

Concerning this clone: At one boundary the junction diverges from the germline segment, which might be a read error. The sequence runs out 3 residues before the end of the CDR3; the remainder is reconstructed from the germline J gene. This chain uses TRBV7-7 with TRBJ2-7; perhaps TRBD1 as D (6 bases). This CDR3 contains 15 residues. CDR1 is SSHAT and CDR2 is FNYEAQ in the germline V gene (reference sequence). The CDR3 protein is CASSLARGTTYEQYF. The sequenced part of the CDR3 DNA is TGTGCTAGCAGCTTAGCGAGGGGGACCACCTACGAG.

Of note for this clone: The read terminates 3 residues before the CDR3 end, so the remaining end is supplied by the germline J gene. The chain carries TRBV18 and TRBJ1-4; 10 bases line up with TRBD1. V lost 3 bases and J lost 8; bases outside the gene matches: 6. Germline V gene lookup returns CDR1 KGHSH and CDR2 LQKENI. The CDR3 covers 15 residues. The CDR3 loop reads CASSPGTGAEEKLFF. The sequenced part of the CDR3 DNA is TGTGCCAGCTCACCCGGGACAGGGGCGGAAGAAAAA.

Concerning this clone: From the germline J gene comes the end of the CDR3, since the read stops 3 residues before it. The chain uses TRBV7-9 and TRBJ1-1; unclear D gene. The length of the CDR3 is 15 residues. Germline values: CDR1 SEHNR, CDR2 FQNEAQ (reference sequence). The DNA read from the CDR3 is TGTGCCAGCAGTTTTATCGAGCAGGCGGGAGGGAAA. The encoded protein is CASSFIEQAGGK. The whole CDR3 sequence is CASSFIEQAGGKAFF.

In the case of this clone: The read ends 3 residues shy of where the CDR3 ends; the end is completed using the germline J gene. This chain connects TRBV5-1 to TRBJ2-7, with 8 bases matching TRBD2. J was trimmed by 4 bases and V by 0 bases; bases with no gene match: 15. The germline V gene has CDR1 SGHRS and CDR2 YFSETQ. The CDR3 has 18 amino acids. The CDR3 sequence is CASSLGDSVAGLKYEQYF. Incomplete CDR3 DNA: TGCGCCAGCAGCTTGGGGGACTCTGTAGCGGGACTGAAATACGAG.

CDR3 DNA (partial): TGTGCCACCAGTGTTACCGGCTACGAG. It encodes CATSVTGYE. The full CDR3 protein is CATSVTGYEQYF. The gene calls are TRBV24-1 and TRBJ2-7, with D uncertain. Read sequence stops 3 residues before the CDR3 end, and the germline J gene provides the missing end. The CDR3 has 12 amino acids. Per the germline V gene, CDR1 is KGHDR and CDR2 is SFDVKD. Trimming stripped 5 bases from V and 3 bases from J, with 7 bases between.

As regards this clone: The read ends 3 residues before the CDR3 terminus; that terminus is restored from the germline J gene. The chain employs TRBV20-1 and TRBJ2-6; D not certain. Trimming took off 4 bases at V and 0 bases at J, with 7 bases between the two ends. Germline CDR1 reads DFQATT; CDR2 reads SNEGSKA (reference sequence). The CDR3 is 14 amino acids. The sequenced part of the CDR3 DNA is TGCAGTGCTATCCCCAGCTCTGGGGCCAACGTC. This translates into CSAIPSSGANV. The full CDR3 sequence reads CSAIPSSGANVLTF.

The part of the CDR3 DNA that was read is TGCAGTGCTAGAGCATTCAAGGGCGGGAGAGTCTTCTACGAG. Its translation is CSARAFKGGRVFYE. Given in full, the CDR3 is CSARAFKGGRVFYEQYF. The V gene is TRBV20-1, the J gene TRBJ2-7; 7 bases align to TRBD2. Read data end 3 residues before the CDR3 end; the end is taken from the germline J gene. The germline CDR1 and CDR2 sequences are DFQATT and SNEGSKA (reference sequence). This CDR3 contains 17 residues. Trimming at V came to 1 base and at J to 3 bases, leaving 15 bases not matched to a gene.

Regarding this clone: The read stops 3 residues short of the end of the CDR3; the missing end is completed from the germline J gene. The chain recombines TRBV10-3 with TRBJ2-1, with TRBD2 as a possible D gene (5 bases). Per the germline V gene, CDR1 is ENHRY and CDR2 is SYGVKD. The V end was cut by 4 bases, the J end by 7 bases, with 17 bases between. This CDR3 contains 15 residues. The sequenced part of the CDR3 DNA is TGTGCCATCAGTGGGACGGCTAGCAGGTCAAATGAG. Residues: CAISGTASRSNE. The full CDR3 reads CAISGTASRSNEQFF.

With regard to this clone: Read sequence stops 3 residues before the CDR3 end, and the germline J gene provides the missing end. The chain links TRBV20-1 to TRBJ1-1; D ambiguous. Germline-derived CDR1 and CDR2 are DFQATT and SNEGSKA (reference sequence). The germline V and J ends were trimmed by 4 bases and 6 bases, with 15 bases remaining between them. The CDR3 has 13 amino acids. CDR3 DNA (partial): TGCAGTGCTACCGTCGGGGTTTGGGCTGAA. It specifies CSATVGVWAE. The whole CDR3 region reads CSATVGVWAEAFF.

Comment on this clone: Read data end 3 residues before the CDR3 end; the end is taken from the germline J gene. The chain couples TRBV11-3 to TRBJ2-2, with TRBD2 as a possible D gene (6 bases). Trimming removed 7 bases at V and 7 bases at J, with 13 bases between. Looked up from germline, CDR1 is SGHNT and CDR2 is YENEEA. The CDR3 has 13 amino acids. The CDR3 loop is CASTRRRDGELFF. The part of the CDR3 DNA that was read is TGTGCCAGCACCAGAAGGCGGGACGGGGAG.

In regard to this clone: The read ends 3 residues shy of where the CDR3 ends; the end is completed using the germline J gene. V and J are TRBV2 and TRBJ1-2; 7 positions agree with TRBD1. CDR3 length equals 12 residues. J was trimmed by 5 bases and V by 6 bases; bases with no gene match: 3. CDR1 and CDR2 from the germline V gene are SNHLY and FYNNEI. The CDR3 sequence: CASSATGYGYTF. The CDR3 DNA, read in part, is TGTGCCAGCAGCGCGACAGGGTATGGC.

The CDR3 DNA, read in part, is TGTGCCAGCAGCCTGGGGGCGGGAGACTACGAG. Encoded protein: CASSLGAGDYE. The full CDR3 reads CASSLGAGDYEQYF. The genes are TRBV5-6 and TRBJ2-7, with a tentative D call TRBD2 (7 bases). The missing CDR3 end, 3 residues past where the read stops, is filled in from the germline J gene. Trimming took off 4 bases at V and 3 bases at J, with 14 bases between the two ends. Germline CDR1 and CDR2: SGHDT and YYEEEE. The CDR3 length is 14 residues. Filled out from reference TRBV5-6 and TRBJ2-7, the complete variable domain reads DAGVTQSPTHLIKTRGQQVTLRCSPKSGHDTVSWYQQALGQGPQFIFQYYEEEERQRGNFPDRFSGHQFPNYSSELNVNALLLGDSALYLCASSLGAGDYEQYFGPGTRLTVT.

Remarks on this clone: The read halts 3 residues ahead of the CDR3 end, with the missing end drawn from the germline J gene. J is TRBJ1-2 and V is TRBV10-3; TRBD1 might be the D (5 bases). The CDR3 runs 15 residues. The germline gives CDR1 ENHRY, CDR2 SYGVKD. Trimming took off 3 bases at V and 3 bases at J, with 14 bases between the two ends. CDR3 bases read: TGTGCCATCAGTGATAGGAGCAAACAGGACTATGGC. Amino acids: CAISDRSKQDYG. From start to end, the CDR3 is CAISDRSKQDYGYTF.

Turning to this clone: The read falls 3 residues short of the CDR3 end, and the missing part is taken from the germline J gene. The chain employs TRBV5-4 and TRBJ2-1; D uncertain. The CDR3 extends over 11 amino acids. Looked up from germline, CDR1 is SGHNT and CDR2 is YYREEE (reference sequence). Trimming stripped 2 bases from V and 8 bases from J, with 5 bases between. The part of the CDR3 DNA that was read is TGTGCCAGCAGCTTAGCCGATGAG. Translating it yields CASSLADE. The whole CDR3 reads CASSLADEQFF.

The CDR3 sequence is CASSILSDGNIQYF. CDR3 DNA (partial): TGTGCCAGCAGCATCCTTAGCGATGGGAACATT. The chain links TRBV11-3 to TRBJ2-4, with a weak D call TRBD2 (5 bases). The read gets to within 3 residues of the CDR3 end, and the germline J gene fills in the rest. CDR3 length equals 14 residues. V lost 5 bases and J 7 bases, leaving 15 bases between the germline ends. Per the germline V gene, CDR1 is SGHNT and CDR2 is YENEEA.

The covered CDR3 bases are TGTGCCAGCAGCTTACCAGGAGGGGCTGAA. This translates into CASSLPGGAE. Given in full, the CDR3 is CASSLPGGAEAFF. The genes are TRBV11-2 and TRBJ1-1; a weak D match, TRBD1 (5 bases). The observed sequence ends 3 residues before the CDR3 terminus, with the missing tail filled in from the germline J gene. The CDR3 totals 13 residues. Germline V gene sequence: CDR1 SGHAT, CDR2 FQNNGV. Trimming pared 2 bases from V and 6 bases from J, leaving 10 bases between.

Turning to this clone: The read finishes 3 residues shy of the CDR3 end, and the germline J gene is used to complete it. This chain joins TRBV5-1 and TRBJ1-1; 7 nucleotides agree with TRBD1. The CDR3 has 14 residues. V lost 5 bases, J lost 3 bases, and 7 bases stayed unmatched. CDR1 and CDR2 from the germline V gene are SGHRS and YFSETQ. CDR3 bases read: TGCGCCAGCAGTTGGAAGGGGGCCGACACTGAA. This sequence encodes CASSWKGADTE. The whole CDR3 sequence is CASSWKGADTEAFF.